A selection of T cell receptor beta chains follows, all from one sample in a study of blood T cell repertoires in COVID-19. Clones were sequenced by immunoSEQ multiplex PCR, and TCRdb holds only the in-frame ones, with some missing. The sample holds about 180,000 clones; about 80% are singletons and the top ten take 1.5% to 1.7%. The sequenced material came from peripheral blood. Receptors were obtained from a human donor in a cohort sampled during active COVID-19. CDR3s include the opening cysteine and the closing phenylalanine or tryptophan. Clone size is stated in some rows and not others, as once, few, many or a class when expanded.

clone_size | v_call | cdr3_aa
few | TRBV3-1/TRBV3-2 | CASSQDQAGYEQYF
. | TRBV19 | CASSTAIQNSPLHF
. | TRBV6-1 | CASSEVQGWEKLFF
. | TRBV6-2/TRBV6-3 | CASSYSNPSGIYNEQFF
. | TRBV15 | CATSRDPGTGNTIYF
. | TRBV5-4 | CASSSNPRGLGSPLHF
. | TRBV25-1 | CASSEYRRPHNEQFF
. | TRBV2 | CASSEGATHITDTQYF
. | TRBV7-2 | CASSLVTGNIGNQPQHF
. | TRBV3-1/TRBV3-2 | CASSQEEGHQPQHF
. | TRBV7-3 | CASSLRASSGANVLTF
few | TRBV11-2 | CASSSQGTYGYTF
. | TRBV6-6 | CASSRDGAYNEQFF
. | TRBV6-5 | CASSSGGGTEAFF
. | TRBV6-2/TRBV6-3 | CASSYDPGGGETQYF
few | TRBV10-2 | CASRDSGVVPHQPQHF
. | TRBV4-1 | CASSEGLAGDYEQYF
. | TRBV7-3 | CASSPDSGGSYNEQFF
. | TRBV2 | CASSLDANTIYF
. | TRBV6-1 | CASSELDGGPQHF
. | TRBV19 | CASSTQGALNYGYTF
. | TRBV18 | CASSPYGQGSYYGYTF
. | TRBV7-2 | CASSLQSGYIYEQYF
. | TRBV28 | CASSFPRTGSRDEQYF
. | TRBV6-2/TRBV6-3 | CASSYGGGPIYGYTF
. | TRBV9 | CASSAQGAAGNTIYF
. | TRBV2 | CASNPRTGREETQYF
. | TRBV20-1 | CSARDNNEQFF
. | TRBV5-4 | CASRGTGREETQYF
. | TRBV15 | CATSRGLAGSTDTQYF
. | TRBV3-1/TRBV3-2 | CASSPLAGGGGNTIYF
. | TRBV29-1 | CSVLDRGFGANVLTF
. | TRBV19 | CASDSGSKDTQYF
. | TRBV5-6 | CASSLSTSGIYEQYF
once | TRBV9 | CASSVVPSSYEQYF
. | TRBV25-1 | CASRDRGNHEQYF
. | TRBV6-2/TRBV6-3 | CASSRTGRNQPQHF
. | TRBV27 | CASSWRSLGALTHSAGELFF
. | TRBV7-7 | CASSLGGLTRQETQYF
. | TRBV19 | CASSIGTSGSDEQYF
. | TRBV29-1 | CSVERDTSYNEQFF
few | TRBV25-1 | CASSFGLGAFF
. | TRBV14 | CASSQGSRVHEQYF
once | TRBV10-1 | CASSDTSGSYEQYF
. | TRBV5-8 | CASSATGGPLEQYF
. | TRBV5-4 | CASFVGGPGGELFF
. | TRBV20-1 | CSASRGEGGYTF
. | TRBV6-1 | CASSGMGQRSSYNSPLHF